Presented here are 32 T cell receptor beta chains from one specimen sequenced in a study of T cell clusters in autoimmune cytopenias. About 37,500 genome equivalents of blood DNA were amplified for TRB. TRB was amplified by touch-down multiplex PCR, primer pools A and B combined. TCRdb reanalyzed the multiplex PCR reads, giving one entry per CDR3 protein sequence and no DNA. The sample's table shows approximately 11,000 distinct CDR3 sequences. This same sample was also part of a study on T cell repertoires in aging, cancer and after chemotherapy.

The sample consisted of peripheral blood. These receptors were obtained from a human donor in good health.

This clonotype shows up as medium-sized by frequency. This chain links TRBV29-1 with TRBJ2-6. Germline CDR1 is SQVTM and CDR2 is ANQGSEA. This CDR3 region has 13 residues. This chain's CDR3 is CSVRIGGANVLTF.

The chain has TRBV18 and TRBJ2-5. Looked up from germline, CDR1 is KGHSH and CDR2 is LQKENI. The CDR3 is 16 residues long. The CDR3 loop is CASSPEWVVAQETQYF.

This chain joins TRBV19 and TRBJ2-7; TCRdb calls TRBD1, which cannot be checked without DNA. The CDR3 extends over 15 amino acids. CDR1 is LNHDA, CDR2 SQIVND, per germline (reference sequence). The CDR3 sequence is CASSISGGQSGEQYF.

The genes are TRBV19 and TRBJ2-7. The CDR3 length is 12 residues. Germline CDR1 LNHDA, CDR2 SQIVND (reference sequence). CDR3 sequence reads: CASGQGAYEQYF.

The chain is built from TRBV5-5 and TRBJ2-7; TCRdb's D gene call, TRBD1, goes unchecked for lack of DNA. Germline V gene sequence: CDR1 SGHKS, CDR2 YYEKEE (reference sequence). This CDR3 is 15 amino acids long. CDR3 sequence reads: CASSLFGQGVDEQYF.

V is TRBV6-1 and J is TRBJ1-2; TCRdb names TRBD1, which stays unverified in the absence of DNA. The germline V gene encodes CDR1 MNHNS and CDR2 SASEGT. CDR3 length: 15 residues. The CDR3 sequence is CASSSNTGIGYGYTF.

V usage is TRBV6-5 and J usage is TRBJ2-1; without DNA, the TCRdb call of TRBD1 cannot be checked. This CDR3 is 13 amino acids long. Germline V CDR1 and CDR2: MNHEY, SVGAGI. CDR3: CASSSGGGGEQFF.

This chain joins TRBV7-6 and TRBJ1-3. From germline, CDR1 is SGHVS and CDR2 FNYEAQ. The CDR3 contains 16 residues. CDR3 sequence: CASSLAPAGPGNTIYF.

This chain joins TRBV19 and TRBJ2-2. The germline CDR1 and CDR2 sequences are LNHDA and SQIVND (reference sequence). The CDR3 length is 14 residues. The CDR3 sequence is CASSQGRNTGELFF.

V usage is TRBV19 and J usage is TRBJ2-7; TCRdb gives TRBD2 as the D gene, but with no DNA this cannot be confirmed. CDR1 and CDR2 (germline): LNHDA, SQIVND (reference sequence). CDR3 size: 13 residues. CDR3 loop: CASSIGPRNGQYF.

This chain links TRBV12-3 or TRBV12-4 with TRBJ1-2. The CDR3 is 14 residues long. The chain's CDR3 is CASSEWEGPYGYTF.

This sequence joins TRBV6-1 and TRBJ2-3. The CDR3 loop spans 14 amino acids. Germline V lookup: CDR1 MNHNS, CDR2 SASEGT. The CDR3 is CASSESEPTDTQYF.

This rearrangement joins TRBV11-1 to TRBJ2-7. Germline V gives CDR1 SGHAT, CDR2 FQDESV (reference sequence). This CDR3 has 15 amino acids. The chain's CDR3 is CASSSTETPAYEQYF.

The chain is built from TRBV5-6 and TRBJ1-6; no DNA is available, so the TRBD1 call from TCRdb remains unchecked. This CDR3 contains 18 residues. Germline V gives CDR1 SGHDT, CDR2 YYEEEE. The CDR3: CASSHTGVKIGAHSPLHF.

CDR3 protein: CAGSSSGGDTQYF. V and J are TRBV5-6 and TRBJ2-3; TCRdb's D gene call, TRBD2, goes unchecked for lack of DNA. The CDR3 extends over 13 amino acids. Germline V gives CDR1 SGHDT, CDR2 YYEEEE.

This sequence joins TRBV18 and TRBJ2-3; TCRdb outputs TRBD2, but without DNA this stays unchecked. The CDR3 sequence is 17 residues long. CDR1 KGHSH and CDR2 LQKENI come from the germline V gene. The CDR3 spells CASSSGTSGTSTDTQYF.

The genes are TRBV11-2 and TRBJ2-1. This CDR3 has 14 amino acids. In germline, CDR1 is SGHAT, CDR2 FQNNGV. The CDR3 loop reads CASSAVRLGDEQFF.

The chain joins TRBV30 to TRBJ1-2. The CDR3 consists of 12 residues. Germline CDR1 GTSNPN, CDR2 SVGIG (reference sequence). The CDR3 loop is CALQIWLDGYTF. The entire variable domain, with the rest obtained from reference TRBV30 and TRBJ1-2, is as follows: SQTIHQWPATLVQPVGSPLSLECTVEGTSNPNLYWYRQAAGRGLQLLFYSVGIGQISSEVPQNLSASRPQDRQFILSSKKLLLSDSGFYLCALQIWLDGYTFGSGTRLTVV.

The rearrangement links TRBV6-5 to TRBJ2-1; TCRdb selects TRBD1, and the lack of DNA leaves this call unchecked. Germline V CDR1 and CDR2: MNHEY, SVGAGI. The CDR3 contains 14 residues. The CDR3 sequence: CASSYQTGDNEQFF.

This chain uses TRBV12-3 or TRBV12-4 with TRBJ1-5; the D call of TRBD1 rests on TCRdb alone, since no DNA is present to check it. This CDR3 has 16 residues. The CDR3 loop reads CASSPGGTGSDQPQHF.

The gene calls are TRBV5-6 and TRBJ2-1; TCRdb gives TRBD1 as the D gene, but with no DNA this cannot be confirmed. This CDR3 is 15 amino acids long. Germline V lookup: CDR1 SGHDT, CDR2 YYEEEE. CDR3 region: CASSALGTEYNEQFF.

V is TRBV19 and J is TRBJ2-7; TCRdb reports TRBD1, a call that lacks DNA to check it against. The CDR3 is 14 amino acids. CDR1 LNHDA and CDR2 SQIVND come from the germline V gene (reference sequence). CDR3 residues: CASSITHGMNEQYF.

The chain is built from TRBV5-1 and TRBJ2-5; TCRdb calls TRBD2, which cannot be checked without DNA. The CDR3 is 15 amino acids. Germline V gives CDR1 SGHRS, CDR2 YFSETQ. The CDR3 region is CASSWTSGGEETQYF.

The chain carries TRBV6-5 and TRBJ2-2; lacking DNA, the TRBD1 call made by TCRdb goes unchecked. The CDR3 covers 15 residues. Germline V lookup: CDR1 MNHEY, CDR2 SVGAGI. The CDR3 sequence is CASSFNPTGVGELFF.

V usage is TRBV19 and J usage is TRBJ1-5; TCRdb proposes TRBD1, but this gene call is untestable without DNA. Looked up from germline, CDR1 is LNHDA and CDR2 is SQIVND (reference sequence). This CDR3 is built from 14 residues. This chain's CDR3 is CASSIGTGAQPQHF.

This rearrangement joins TRBV19 to TRBJ1-3; TCRdb's assignment of TRBD1 cannot be checked, as there is no DNA. The CDR3 has 16 amino acids. Germline assignment: CDR1 LNHDA and CDR2 SQIVND (reference sequence). CDR3 sequence: CASSLLTPGNGNTIYF.

This chain joins TRBV19 and TRBJ2-7; no DNA is available, so the TRBD1 call from TCRdb remains unchecked. The germline gives CDR1 LNHDA, CDR2 SQIVND (reference sequence). This CDR3 is built from 13 residues. The CDR3 sequence: CASSIQTGGEQYF.

This sequence joins TRBV18 and TRBJ2-1; TCRdb's assignment of TRBD2 cannot be checked, as there is no DNA. The CDR3 spans 15 residues. Germline CDR1 KGHSH, CDR2 LQKENI. CDR3 amino acids: CASSPLALLSNEQFF. The full variable domain, with the rest looked up from reference TRBV18 and TRBJ2-1, is NAGVMQNPRHLVRRRGQEARLRCSPMKGHSHVYWYRQLPEEGLKFMVYLQKENIIDESGMPKERFSAEFPKEGPSILRIQQVVRGDSAAYFCASSPLALLSNEQFFGPGTRLTVL.

This clonotype shows up as medium-sized by frequency. The V and J genes are TRBV29-1 and TRBJ2-7. CDR1 SQVTM and CDR2 ANQGSEA come from the germline V gene. CDR3 length equals 13 residues. CDR3 protein: CSASSSGLYEQYF.

Its frequency marks this clonotype as large. This chain connects TRBV27 to TRBJ1-5. CDR1 MNHEY and CDR2 SMNVEV come from the germline V gene (reference sequence). The CDR3 covers 15 residues. This CDR3 is CASSLSAGLNQPQHF.

The J gene is TRBJ2-1, the V gene TRBV19; TCRdb's assignment of TRBD2 cannot be checked, as there is no DNA. The CDR3 is 19 amino acids. Looked up from germline, CDR1 is LNHDA and CDR2 is SQIVND (reference sequence). Here the CDR3 reads CASSLRRTSGGAEVYEQFF.

The gene calls are TRBV7-2 and TRBJ2-2; there is no DNA to check the TCRdb D call of TRBD1. In germline, CDR1 is SGHTA, CDR2 FQGNSA. This CDR3 comprises 15 residues. CDR3 residues: CASSPGTWNTGELFF.